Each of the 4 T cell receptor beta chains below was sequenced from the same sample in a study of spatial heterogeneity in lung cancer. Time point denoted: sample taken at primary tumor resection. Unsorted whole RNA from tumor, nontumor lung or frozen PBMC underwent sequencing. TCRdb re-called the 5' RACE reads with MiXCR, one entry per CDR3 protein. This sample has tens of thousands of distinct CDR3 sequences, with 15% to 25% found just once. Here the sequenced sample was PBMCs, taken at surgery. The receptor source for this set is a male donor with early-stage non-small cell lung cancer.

This CDR3 is CASSFTSGGMMSSYNEQFF. The CDR3, as DNA: TGTGCCAGCAGCTTTACTAGCGGGGGGATGATGAGCTCCTACAATGAGCAGTTCTTC. The chain is built from TRBV5-6 and TRBJ2-1, with TRBD2 matching over 12 bases. The V segment lost 2 bases and the J segment 0 bases; nucleotides outside the gene matches: 9. The germline gives CDR1 SGHDT, CDR2 YYEEEE. The CDR3 totals 19 residues. Together with reference TRBV5-6 and TRBJ2-1, the CDR3 gives the full variable domain: DAGVTQSPTHLIKTRGQQVTLRCSPKSGHDTVSWYQQALGQGPQFIFQYYEEEERQRGNFPDRFSGHQFPNYSSELNVNALLLGDSALYLCASSFTSGGMMSSYNEQFFGPGTRLTVL.

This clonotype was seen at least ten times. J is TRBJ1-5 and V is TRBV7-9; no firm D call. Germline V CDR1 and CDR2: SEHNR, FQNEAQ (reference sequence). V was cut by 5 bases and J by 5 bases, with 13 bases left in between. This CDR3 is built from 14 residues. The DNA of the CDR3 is TGTGCCAGCAGCCCCCCTCTATGGGATCAGCCCCAGCATTTT. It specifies CASSPPLWDQPQHF.

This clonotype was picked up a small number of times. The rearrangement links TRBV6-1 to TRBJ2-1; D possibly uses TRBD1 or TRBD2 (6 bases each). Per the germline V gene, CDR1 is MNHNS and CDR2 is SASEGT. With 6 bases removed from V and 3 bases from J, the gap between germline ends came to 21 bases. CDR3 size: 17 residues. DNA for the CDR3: TGTGCCAGCAGGCGGGACACCTCCACTAAAAACTACAATGAGCAGTTCTTC. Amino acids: CASRRDTSTKNYNEQFF.

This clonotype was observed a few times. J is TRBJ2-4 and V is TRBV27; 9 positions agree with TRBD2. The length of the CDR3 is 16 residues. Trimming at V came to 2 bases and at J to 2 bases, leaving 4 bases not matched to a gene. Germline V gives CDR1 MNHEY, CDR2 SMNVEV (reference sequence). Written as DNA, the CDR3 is TGTGCCAGCAGTTTAGCGGGGGGGGTATCCAAAAACATTCAGTACTTC. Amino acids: CASSLAGGVSKNIQYF.